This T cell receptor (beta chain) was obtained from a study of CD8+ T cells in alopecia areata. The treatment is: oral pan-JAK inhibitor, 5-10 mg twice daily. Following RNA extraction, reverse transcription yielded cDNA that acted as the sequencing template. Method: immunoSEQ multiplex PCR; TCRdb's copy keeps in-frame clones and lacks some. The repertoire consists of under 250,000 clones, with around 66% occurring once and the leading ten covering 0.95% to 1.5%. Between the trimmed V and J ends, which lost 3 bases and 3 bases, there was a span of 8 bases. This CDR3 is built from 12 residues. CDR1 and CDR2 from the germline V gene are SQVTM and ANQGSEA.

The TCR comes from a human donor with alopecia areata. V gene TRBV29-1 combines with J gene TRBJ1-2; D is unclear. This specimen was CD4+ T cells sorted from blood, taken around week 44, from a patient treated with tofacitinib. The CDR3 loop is CSVEARHYGYTF. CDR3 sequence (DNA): TGCAGCGTTGAGGCCAGGCACTATGGCTACACCTTC.